Listed here is a single TCR beta chain. The target antigen is unknown. These data belong to a study of cytotoxic CD8 clonotypes in ibrutinib-treated CLL. Investigators sought sequencing depths of between 1 in 200,000 and 1 in 1 million T cells. This table comes from immunoSEQ multiplex PCR, and its TCRdb copy is limited to in-frame clones, with some not included. The sample shows roughly 250,000 clones, 70% of them seen only once. The CDR3 has 15 amino acids. The V and J ends lost 5 bases and 4 bases, in that order; junction bases with no gene match: 3. The germline V gene encodes CDR1 SGHTA and CDR2 FQGTGA. Whole-study results and caveats: In sustained-remission versus progressing patients, sampling times differed. Clonality showed a rise at ibrutinib response that reversed toward baseline at progression.

The chain joins TRBV7-3 to TRBJ2-1, with 12 bases fitting TRBD2. The source was PBMCs, collected after 24 months of ibrutinib treatment. The receptor was isolated from a human donor with chronic lymphocytic leukemia. This CDR3 reads CASSPSGREYNEQFF. CDR3 sequence (DNA): TGTGCCAGCAGCCCTAGCGGGAGGGAGTACAATGAGCAGTTCTTC.